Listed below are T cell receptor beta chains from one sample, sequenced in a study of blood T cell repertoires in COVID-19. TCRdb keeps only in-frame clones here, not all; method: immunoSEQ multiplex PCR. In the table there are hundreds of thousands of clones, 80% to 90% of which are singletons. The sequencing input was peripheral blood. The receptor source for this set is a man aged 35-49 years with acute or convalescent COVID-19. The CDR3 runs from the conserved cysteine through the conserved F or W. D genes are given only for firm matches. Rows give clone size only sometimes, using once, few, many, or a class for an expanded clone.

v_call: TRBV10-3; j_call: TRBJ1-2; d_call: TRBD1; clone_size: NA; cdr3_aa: CAISTGGSNGYTF; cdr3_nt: TGTGCCATCAGTACAGGGGGCTCCAATGGCTACACCTTC
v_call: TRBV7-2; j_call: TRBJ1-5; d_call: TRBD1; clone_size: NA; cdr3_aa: CASSLVGTGGQPQHF; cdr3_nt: TGTGCCAGCAGCTTAGTAGGGACAGGGGGTCAGCCCCAGCATTTT
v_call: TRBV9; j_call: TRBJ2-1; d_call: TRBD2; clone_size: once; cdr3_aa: CASSRGGSYNEQFF; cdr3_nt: TGTGCCAGCTCCCGGGGGGGCTCGTACAATGAGCAGTTCTTC
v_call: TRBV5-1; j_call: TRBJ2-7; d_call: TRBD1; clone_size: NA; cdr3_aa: CASSLRQGDVLSYEQYF; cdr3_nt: TGCGCCAGCAGCCTCCGACAGGGGGATGTACTTTCCTACGAGCAGTACTTC
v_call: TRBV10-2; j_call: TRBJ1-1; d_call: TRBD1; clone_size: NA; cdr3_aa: CASRTDRVLTEAFF; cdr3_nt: TGCGCCAGCAGGACTGACAGGGTGCTCACTGAAGCTTTCTTT
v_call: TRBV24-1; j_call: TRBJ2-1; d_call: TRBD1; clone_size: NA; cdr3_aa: CATSDHPGQDYNEQFF; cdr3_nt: TGTGCCACCAGTGACCACCCGGGACAGGATTACAATGAGCAGTTCTTC
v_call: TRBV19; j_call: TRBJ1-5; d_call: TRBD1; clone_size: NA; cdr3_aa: CASSIGGTGTRPQHF; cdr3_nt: TGTGCCAGTAGTATAGGCGGGACAGGCACGAGGCCCCAGCATTTT
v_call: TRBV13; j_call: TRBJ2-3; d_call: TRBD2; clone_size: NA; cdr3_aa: CASSPGTSGAADTQYF; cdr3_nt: TGTGCCAGCAGCCCCGGGACTAGCGGGGCCGCAGATACGCAGTATTTT
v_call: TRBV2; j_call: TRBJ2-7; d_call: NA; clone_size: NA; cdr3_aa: CASSKQGAGYEQYF; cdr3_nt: TGTGCCAGCAGTAAACAGGGAGCAGGCTACGAGCAGTACTTC
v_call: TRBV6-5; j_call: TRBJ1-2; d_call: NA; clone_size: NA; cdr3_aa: CASSYTPQGYGYTF; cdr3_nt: TGTGCCAGCAGTTACACCCCACAGGGTTATGGCTACACCTTC
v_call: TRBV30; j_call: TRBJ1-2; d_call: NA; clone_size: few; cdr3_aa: CAWSARQGQDGYTF; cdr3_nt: TGTGCCTGGAGTGCCCGTCAGGGTCAAGATGGCTACACCTTC
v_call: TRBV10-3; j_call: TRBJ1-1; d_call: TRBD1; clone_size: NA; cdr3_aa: CAIRNGQGEAFF; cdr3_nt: TGTGCCATCAGAAACGGACAGGGAGAAGCTTTCTTT
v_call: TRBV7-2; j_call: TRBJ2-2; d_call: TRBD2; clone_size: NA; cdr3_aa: CASRGWGGTGELFF; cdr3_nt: TGTGCCAGCCGTGGATGGGGGGGCACCGGGGAGCTGTTTTTT
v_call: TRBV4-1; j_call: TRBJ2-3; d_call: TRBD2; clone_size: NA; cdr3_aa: CASSRRTSGGTDTQYF; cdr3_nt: TGCGCCAGCAGCCGAAGGACTAGCGGGGGCACAGATACGCAGTATTTT
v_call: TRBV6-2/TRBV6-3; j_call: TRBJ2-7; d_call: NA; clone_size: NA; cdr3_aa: CASSYFLSYEQYF; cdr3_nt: TGTGCCAGCAGTTACTTCTTGTCCTACGAGCAGTACTTC
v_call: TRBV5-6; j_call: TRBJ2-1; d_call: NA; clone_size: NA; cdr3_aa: CASSLRKAAVYNEQFF; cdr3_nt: TGTGCCAGCAGCTTGAGGAAGGCGGCTGTCTACAATGAGCAGTTCTTC
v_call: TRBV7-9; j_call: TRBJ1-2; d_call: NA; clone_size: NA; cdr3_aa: CASSPFKGGYGYTF; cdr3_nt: TGTGCCAGCAGCCCCTTCAAGGGAGGCTATGGCTACACCTTC
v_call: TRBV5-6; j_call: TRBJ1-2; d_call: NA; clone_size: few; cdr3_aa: CASSSGTNYGYTF; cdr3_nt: TGTGCCAGCAGCTCGGGGACTAACTATGGCTACACCTTC
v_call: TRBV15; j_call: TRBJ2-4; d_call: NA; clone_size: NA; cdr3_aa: CATSRGANPAKNIQYF; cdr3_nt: TGTGCCACCAGCAGAGGAGCGAATCCAGCCAAAAACATTCAGTACTTC
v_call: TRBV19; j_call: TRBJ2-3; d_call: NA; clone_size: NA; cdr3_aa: CATSAQGEAPFTDTQYF; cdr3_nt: TGTGCCACGTCAGCACAGGGCGAGGCCCCCTTCACAGATACGCAGTATTTT
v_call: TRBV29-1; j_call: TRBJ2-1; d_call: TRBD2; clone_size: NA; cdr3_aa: CSVTSDSYNEQFF; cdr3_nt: TGCAGCGTTACTAGCGACTCCTACAATGAGCAGTTCTTC
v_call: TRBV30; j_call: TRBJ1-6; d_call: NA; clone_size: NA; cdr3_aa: CAWREQGNSPLHF; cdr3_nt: TGTGCCTGGAGGGAGCAGGGCAATTCACCCCTCCACTTT
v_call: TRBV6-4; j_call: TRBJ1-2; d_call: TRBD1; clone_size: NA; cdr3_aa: CASSPRQGTNYGYTF; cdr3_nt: TGTGCCAGCAGTCCTAGACAGGGCACTAACTATGGCTACACCTTC
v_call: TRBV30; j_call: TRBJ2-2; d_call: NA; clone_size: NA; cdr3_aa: CAWSVYQVGELFF; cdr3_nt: TGTGCCTGGAGTGTATATCAGGTCGGGGAGCTGTTTTTT
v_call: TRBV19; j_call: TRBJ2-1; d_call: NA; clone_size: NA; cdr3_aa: CASSQPGARYNEQFF; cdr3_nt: TGTGCCAGTAGTCAACCAGGGGCGCGGTATAATGAGCAGTTCTTC
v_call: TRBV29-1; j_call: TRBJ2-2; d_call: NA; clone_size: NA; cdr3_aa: CSFLQGNTGELFF; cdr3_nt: TGCAGCTTCTTACAGGGGAACACCGGGGAGCTGTTTTTT
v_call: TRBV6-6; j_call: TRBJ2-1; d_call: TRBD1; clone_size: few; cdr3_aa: CASSWTGVDEQFF; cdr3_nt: TGTGCCAGCAGTTGGACAGGGGTGGACGAGCAGTTCTTC
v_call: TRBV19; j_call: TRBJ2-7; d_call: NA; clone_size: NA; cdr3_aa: CASRKAGGYEQYF; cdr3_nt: TGTGCCAGTAGAAAGGCAGGGGGGTACGAGCAGTACTTC
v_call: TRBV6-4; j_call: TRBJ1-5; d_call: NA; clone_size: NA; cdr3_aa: CASSQLEAGPNQPQHF; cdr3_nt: TGTGCCAGCAGCCAGCTAGAGGCAGGGCCCAATCAGCCCCAGCATTTT
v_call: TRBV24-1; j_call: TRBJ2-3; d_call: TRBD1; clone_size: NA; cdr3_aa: CATSDTGQGHDTQYF; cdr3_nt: TGTGCCACCAGTGATACGGGACAGGGGCACGATACGCAGTATTTT
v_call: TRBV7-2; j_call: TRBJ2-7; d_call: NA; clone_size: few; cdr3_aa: CASSFINLSFGEQYF; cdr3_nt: TGTGCCAGCAGCTTTATTAATCTTTCTTTCGGCGAGCAGTACTTC
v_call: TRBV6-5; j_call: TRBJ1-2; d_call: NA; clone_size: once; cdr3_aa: CAAWKYYGYTF; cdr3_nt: TGTGCAGCGTGGAAATACTATGGCTACACCTTC
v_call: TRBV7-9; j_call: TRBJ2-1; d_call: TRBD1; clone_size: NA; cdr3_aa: CASSLPMGQSLNEQFF; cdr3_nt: TGTGCCAGCAGCTTACCTATGGGACAGAGTCTCAATGAGCAGTTCTTC
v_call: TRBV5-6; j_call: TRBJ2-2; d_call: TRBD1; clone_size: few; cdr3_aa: CASSSGTGGGTGELFF; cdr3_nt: TGTGCCAGCAGCTCGGGAACAGGGGGCGGAACCGGGGAGCTGTTTTTT
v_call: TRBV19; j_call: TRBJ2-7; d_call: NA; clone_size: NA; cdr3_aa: CASSPRGGGEQYF; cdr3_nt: TGTGCCAGTAGTCCGCGGGGAGGTGGCGAGCAGTACTTC
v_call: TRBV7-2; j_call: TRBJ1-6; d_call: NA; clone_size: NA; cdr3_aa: CASSPVRGSSYNSPLHF; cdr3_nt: TGTGCCAGCAGCCCGGTCAGGGGAAGCTCCTATAATTCACCCCTCCACTTT
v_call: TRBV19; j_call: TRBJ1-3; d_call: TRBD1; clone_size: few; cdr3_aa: CASSISGQRFSGNTIYF; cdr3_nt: TGTGCCAGTAGTATATCGGGACAGCGTTTCTCTGGAAACACCATATATTTT
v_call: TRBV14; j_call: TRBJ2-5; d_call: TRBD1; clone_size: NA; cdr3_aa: CASTGGSQETQYF; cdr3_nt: TGTGCCAGCACAGGGGGAAGCCAAGAGACCCAGTACTTC
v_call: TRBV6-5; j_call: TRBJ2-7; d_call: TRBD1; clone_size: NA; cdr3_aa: CASSSGTGGSYEQYF; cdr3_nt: TGTGCCAGCAGTTCAGGGACAGGGGGCAGCTACGAGCAGTACTTC
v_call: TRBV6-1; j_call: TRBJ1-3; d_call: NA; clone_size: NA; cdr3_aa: CASSVGQTFSGNTIYF; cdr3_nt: TGTGCCAGCAGTGTCGGACAGACCTTCTCTGGAAACACCATATATTTT
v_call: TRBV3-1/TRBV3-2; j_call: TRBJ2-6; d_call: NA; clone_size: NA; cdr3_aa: CASSQRSGANVLTF; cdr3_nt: TGTGCCAGCAGCCAGAGGTCGGGGGCCAACGTCCTGACTTTC
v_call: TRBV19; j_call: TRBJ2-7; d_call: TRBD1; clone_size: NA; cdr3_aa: CASSRQGSLYEQYF; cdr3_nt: TGTGCCAGTAGTAGACAGGGTTCTCTCTACGAGCAGTACTTC
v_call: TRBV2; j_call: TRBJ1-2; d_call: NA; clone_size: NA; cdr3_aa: CASSEEGLYGYTF; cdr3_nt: TGTGCCAGCAGTGAGGAGGGTCTCTATGGCTACACCTTC
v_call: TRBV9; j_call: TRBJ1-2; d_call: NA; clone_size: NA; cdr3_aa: CASSAQGFYGYTF; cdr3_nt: TGTGCCAGCAGCGCCCAGGGATTCTATGGCTACACCTTC
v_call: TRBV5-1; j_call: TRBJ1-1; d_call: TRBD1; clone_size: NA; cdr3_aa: CASSAADRGTFF; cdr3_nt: TGCGCCAGCAGCGCGGCGGACAGGGGTACTTTCTTT
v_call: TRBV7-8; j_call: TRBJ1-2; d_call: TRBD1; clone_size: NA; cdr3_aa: CASSRDRGFSGYTF; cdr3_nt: TGTGCCAGCAGCCGGGACAGGGGTTTTTCTGGCTACACCTTC
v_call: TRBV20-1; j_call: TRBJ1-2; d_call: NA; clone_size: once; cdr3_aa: CSASGPAYGYTF; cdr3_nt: TGCAGTGCTAGTGGGCCAGCGTATGGCTACACCTTC
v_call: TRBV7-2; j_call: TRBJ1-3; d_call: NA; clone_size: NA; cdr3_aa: CASSLDPTGSGNTIYF; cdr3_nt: TGTGCCAGCAGCTTAGATCCAACGGGGTCTGGAAACACCATATATTTT
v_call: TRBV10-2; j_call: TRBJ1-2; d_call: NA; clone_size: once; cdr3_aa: CASSERSSGIYGYTF; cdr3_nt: TGCGCCAGCAGTGAGAGGTCCTCAGGGATCTATGGCTACACCTTC
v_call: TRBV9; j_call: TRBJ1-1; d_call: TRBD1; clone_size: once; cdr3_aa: CASSLRDSGEAFF; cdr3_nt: TGTGCCAGCAGCCTACGGGACAGCGGTGAAGCTTTCTTT
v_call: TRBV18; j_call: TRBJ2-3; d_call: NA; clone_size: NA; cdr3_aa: CASSPPQGLSTDTQYF; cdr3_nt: TGTGCCAGCTCACCCCCCCAGGGCCTTAGCACAGATACGCAGTATTTT
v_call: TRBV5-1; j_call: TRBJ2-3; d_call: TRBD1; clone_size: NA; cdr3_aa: CASSLGGQGIEDTQYF; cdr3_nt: TGCGCCAGCAGCTTGGGGGGACAGGGTATAGAGGATACGCAGTATTTT